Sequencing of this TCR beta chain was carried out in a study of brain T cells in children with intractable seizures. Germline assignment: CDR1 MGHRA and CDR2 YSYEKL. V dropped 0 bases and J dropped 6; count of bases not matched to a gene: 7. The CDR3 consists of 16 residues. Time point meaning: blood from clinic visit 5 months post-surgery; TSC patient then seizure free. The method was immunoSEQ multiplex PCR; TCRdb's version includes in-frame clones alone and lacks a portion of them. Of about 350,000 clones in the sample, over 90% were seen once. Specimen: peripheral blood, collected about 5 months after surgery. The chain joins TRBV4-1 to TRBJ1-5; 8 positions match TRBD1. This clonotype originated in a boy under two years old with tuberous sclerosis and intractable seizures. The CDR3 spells CASSQEGQGAGQPQHF. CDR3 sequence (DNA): TGCGCCAGCAGCCAAGAAGGCCAGGGGGCAGGTCAGCCCCAGCATTTT.